These T cell receptor beta chains were read from a single sample in a study of control samples from healthy donors and cancer patients. Here immunoSEQ multiplex PCR was the method, and the copy in TCRdb shows in-frame clones only, minus some. Among about 130,000 clones listed, 90% were seen once. The material sequenced was blood. These receptors were taken from a man aged 40-50 years in good health. Both conserved end residues are part of each CDR3. D genes are given only for firm matches. Expanded clones are given a class, and other clones once, few, many or no size at all.

j_call,clone_size,v_call,d_call,cdr3_nt,cdr3_aa
TRBJ2-7,.,TRBV18,.,TGTGCCAGCTCACCTAGCTCCTACGAGCAGTACTTC,CASSPSSYEQYF
TRBJ1-5,.,TRBV12-3/TRBV12-4,.,TGTGCCAGCAGTTTGGCAGACAATCAGCCCCAGCATTTT,CASSLADNQPQHF
TRBJ2-3,once,TRBV6-5,.,TGTGCCAGCAGGAAAACGGGGTTTGAAACAGATACGCAGTATTTT,CASRKTGFETDTQYF
TRBJ1-2,.,TRBV7-7,TRBD1,TGTGCTAGCAGTCCGGACAGGTCCGCGTATGGCTACACCTTC,CASSPDRSAYGYTF
TRBJ2-7,.,TRBV29-1,.,TGCAGCGTTCAAGGGAGCTCCTACGAGCAGTACTTC,CSVQGSSYEQYF
TRBJ1-6,.,TRBV3-1/TRBV3-2,.,TGTGCCAGCAGCCAAAATACCGGGGCTAATTCACCCCTCCACTTT,CASSQNTGANSPLHF
TRBJ1-1,.,TRBV28,.,TGTGCCAGCAGTTCGGTGGCTAGTTTATCGGACACTGAAGCTTTCTTT,CASSSVASLSDTEAFF
TRBJ2-5,.,TRBV10-3,.,TGTGCCATCAGGGCCGCGGGAGAGACCCAGTACTTC,CAIRAAGETQYF
TRBJ1-5,.,TRBV19,.,TGTGCCAGTAGCCTGACAGTCGGGATCACTCAGCCCCAGCATTTT,CASSLTVGITQPQHF
TRBJ2-7,.,TRBV28,.,TGTGCCAGCACAGCAGACGTTACCTACGAGCAGTACTTC,CASTADVTYEQYF
TRBJ2-3,.,TRBV4-2,.,TGTGCCAGCAGCCCAACTGGGACGGGGAGCGGCACAGATACGCAGTATTTT,CASSPTGTGSGTDTQYF
TRBJ2-1,.,TRBV3-1/TRBV3-2,.,TGTGCCAGCAGCCAAGGACAGGACTCCTACAATGAGCAGTTCTTC,CASSQGQDSYNEQFF
TRBJ2-3,.,TRBV20-1,TRBD2,TGCAGTGCTAGTAAAAGCGGGGGAAGCACAGATACGCAGTATTTT,CSASKSGGSTDTQYF
TRBJ1-1,.,TRBV7-9,TRBD1,TGTGCCAGCAGCAAGGACAGGGTCACTGAAGCTTTCTTT,CASSKDRVTEAFF
TRBJ2-1,.,TRBV7-3,TRBD2,TGTGCCAGCAGCTCGCGACTAGCGGGGGGTAGTAAGCAGTTCTTC,CASSSRLAGGSKQFF